Given below is one T cell receptor beta chain in context. These data originate in a study of blood T cell repertoires in COVID-19. Clones were read by immunoSEQ multiplex PCR, and TCRdb kept only the in-frame ones, dropping some. The sample includes 60,000 to 95,000 clones, approximately 74% of them seen just once. There are 13 residues in the CDR3. Trimming removed 2 bases from V and 2 bases from J, with 7 bases in between. Germline-derived CDR1 and CDR2 are MNHEY and SMNVEV (reference sequence). Input material: peripheral blood. This sequence originates from a human donor with acute or convalescent COVID-19. The donor label of this sample is uncertain. The chain carries TRBV27 and TRBJ2-7, with D possibly matching TRBD1 (6 bases). The DNA of the CDR3 is TGTGCCAGCAGTTTACGACAGGCCTACGAGCAGTACTTC. This encodes CASSLRQAYEQYF.